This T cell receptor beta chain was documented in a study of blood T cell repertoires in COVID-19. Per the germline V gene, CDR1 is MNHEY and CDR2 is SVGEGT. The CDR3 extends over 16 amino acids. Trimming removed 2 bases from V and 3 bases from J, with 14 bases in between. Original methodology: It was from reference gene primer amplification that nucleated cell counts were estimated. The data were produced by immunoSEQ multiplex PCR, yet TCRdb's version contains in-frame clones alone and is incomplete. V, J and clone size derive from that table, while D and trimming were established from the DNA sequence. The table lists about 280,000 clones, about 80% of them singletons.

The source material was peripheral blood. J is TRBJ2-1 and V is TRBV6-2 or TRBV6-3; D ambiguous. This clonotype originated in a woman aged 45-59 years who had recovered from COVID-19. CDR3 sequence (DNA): TGTGCCAGCAGTTACGATCCAAACCTAAACTACAATGAGCAGTTCTTC. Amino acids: CASSYDPNLNYNEQFF.